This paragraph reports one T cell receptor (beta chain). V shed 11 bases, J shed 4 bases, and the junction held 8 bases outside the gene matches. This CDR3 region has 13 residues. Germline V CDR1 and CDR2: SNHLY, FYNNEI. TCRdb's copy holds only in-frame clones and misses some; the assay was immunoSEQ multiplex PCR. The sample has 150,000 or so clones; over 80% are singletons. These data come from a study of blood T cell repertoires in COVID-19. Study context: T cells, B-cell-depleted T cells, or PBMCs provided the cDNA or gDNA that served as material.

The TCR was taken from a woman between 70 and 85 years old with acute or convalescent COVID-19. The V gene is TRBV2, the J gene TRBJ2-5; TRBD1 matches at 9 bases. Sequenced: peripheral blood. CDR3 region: CAGCRDRVETQYF. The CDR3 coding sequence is TGTGCCGGTTGCCGGGACAGGGTAGAGACCCAGTACTTC.